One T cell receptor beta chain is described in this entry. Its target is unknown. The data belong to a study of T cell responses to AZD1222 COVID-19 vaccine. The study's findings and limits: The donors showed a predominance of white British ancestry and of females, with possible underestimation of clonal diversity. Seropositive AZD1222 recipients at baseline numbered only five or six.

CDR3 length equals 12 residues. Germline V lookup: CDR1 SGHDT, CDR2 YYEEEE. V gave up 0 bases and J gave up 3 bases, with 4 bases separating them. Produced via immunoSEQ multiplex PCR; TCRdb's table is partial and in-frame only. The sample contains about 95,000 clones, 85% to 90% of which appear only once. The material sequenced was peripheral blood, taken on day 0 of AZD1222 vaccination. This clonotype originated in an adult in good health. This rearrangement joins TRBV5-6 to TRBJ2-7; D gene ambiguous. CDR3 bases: TGTGCCAGCAGCTTGGGTCGCTACGAGCAGTACTTC. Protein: CASSLGRYEQYF.